This entry concerns a single TCR beta chain. There are 15 residues in the CDR3. The trim removed 6 bases at V and 0 bases at J, leaving 6 bases unmatched. CDR1 is MDHEN, CDR2 SYDVKM, per germline. The sample comes from a study of blood T cell repertoires in COVID-19. The assay was immunoSEQ multiplex PCR, and TCRdb's table has in-frame clones only and misses some. Of around 130,000 clones detected, about 89% appear once; the ten largest clones hold 3% to 4.5%. This sequence originates from a woman in her sixties or seventies with acute or convalescent COVID-19. Sequencing used peripheral blood. The chain is built from TRBV28 and TRBJ1-1; 8 bases line up with TRBD1. CDR3 in amino acids: CASSPGQGLNTEAFF. The CDR3 DNA is TGTGCCAGCAGCCCAGGACAGGGCCTGAACACTGAAGCTTTCTTT.